Described below is a single TCR beta chain sequence and its context. Antigen: not known. This sample is part of a study of neurological immune-mediated disorders. Germline V lookup: CDR1 DFQATT, CDR2 SNEGSKA (reference sequence). The CDR3 sequence is 14 residues long. V lost 6 bases, J lost 5 bases, and 19 bases lay in between. With 10-nucleotide random UMIs included, cDNA was synthesized by 5'RACE. One entry per CDR3 protein, called by TCRdb with MiXCR from the 5' RACE reads. The sample has approximately 82,000 distinct CDR3 sequences, 13% to 15% seen once. Findings and caveats of the study: No CDR3 amino acid sequences recurred among expanded clones across subjects, suggesting private repertoires in all groups. The greatest TCR clonal expansion appeared in HTLV-1-associated myelopathy and the smallest, falling below healthy controls, in multiple sclerosis.

The source is a woman in her forties or fifties in good health. V gene TRBV20-1 combines with J gene TRBJ2-5, with D perhaps TRBD1 (5 bases). What was sequenced was PBMCs. The CDR3 nucleotides are TGCAGTGCAAGAAGACAGAATTGGGATGAGACCCAGTACTTC. It translates to CSARRQNWDETQYF.